This T cell receptor beta chain was profiled in a study of blood T cells in healthy people across ages (dated by TCRdb to between 2015 and 2016). In the study overall: Template switching captured roughly one uniquely barcoded TCR beta cDNA molecule per two T cells in model experiments. To track age-related changes in TCR beta repertoire diversity, the study relied on deep sequencing normalized with unique cDNA molecular identifiers. The donors were split into four age groups: young (average around 15 years), middle-aged (over 35), aged (approximately 59) and long-lived (under 85). To avoid experimental bias, donors of different ages were randomly spread across the sequencing lanes. For two donors (one aged 18 to 30 and one aged 80 or older), the study analyzed two additional independent replicas of 1 million unique cDNA reads from the same blood draw. General study outcomes and caveats: Compared with the aged group, more naive CD4+ T cells, fewer expanded clones and increased TCR diversity were shown by the long-lived group, suggesting age selection. Bulk unsorted PBMC profiling prevented conclusive comparison of naive and antigen-experienced compartments. A strong correlation was found between observed TCR beta diversity and the percentage of naive T cells measured by flow cytometry. Estimates of total diversity based on one million sequenced T cells were regarded as lower bounds and as underestimates. As age increased, observed TCR beta diversity per million T cells dropped in a roughly linear way, and a significant reduction was already evident by age approximately 40. Because the CMV infection status of the donors was unknown, age-related changes in expanded clonotypes may potentially have been confounded.

Library construction relied on 5' RACE. The data were produced on an Illumina HiSeq 2500. A second PCR of about 6 to 12 cycles was performed with a sample-barcoded 5' primer and a J-beta primer mix. A unique molecular identifier was introduced onto each TCR beta cDNA molecule by a template-switch 5' adaptor carrying 12 random nucleotides. At least 2.5 million CDR3-containing paired-end reads were obtained from each sample. First-strand cDNA was synthesized from all RNA with the Mint cDNA synthesis kit, primed by a TRBC-specific oligonucleotide. All cDNA was treated with uracil-DNA glycosylase and then went through a first 18-cycle PCR with the universal primers M1SS and BC2_uni_R. The authors' analysis ran thus. Each sample was normalized by randomly selecting 1 million high-quality reads, each carrying a distinct molecular identifier. Instead of being binned into consensus sequences, reads that shared molecular identifiers were thrown out. MiTCR, set to a Q25 quality threshold and the strictest error-elimination algorithm, was used for CDR3 identification, clonotype clustering and error correction. A nonparametric unseen species model with Euler transformation was used to estimate lower-bound total TCR beta diversity. TCRdb passed the public sequencing reads through fastp at Q25 and MiXCR, retaining productive beta sequences. CDR3 protein sequences are deduplicated, and each keeps its most common genes and DNA. None of the V and J calls come from the authors' own analysis; TCRdb made them. The sample table holds roughly 860,000 distinct CDR3 sequences, of which under 80% were seen once. Clones ranked in the top ten supply around a quarter of the sample.

Including the terminal cysteine and phenylalanine, the CDR3 comprises 14 residues. Just CDR3 DNA is preserved here, 42 bases in frame from base 1. Looking up the germline V gene yields CDR1 SGHRS and CDR2 YFSETQ. Systemically healthy Caucasian individuals from Russia, 35 to 40 in total and aged 6 to 90 years, were included as donors. Approximately 9.3 milliliters of peripheral blood were drawn from each donor into EDTA-treated Vacutainer tubes. Ficoll-Paque density-gradient centrifugation was used to isolate PBMCs, with at least 6.5 million per sample. Total RNA, at least 6 micrograms per sample, was extracted from PBMCs with Trizol reagent. For every donor, flow cytometry on a PBMC aliquot measured the percentage of naive CD45RAhigh/CD27high T cells. The sample holds many counts of this clonotype. No cognate antigen has been identified for it. One end of the junction does not line up with germline, which may come from a read error.

This sequence originates from a man aged 25 to 40 in good health. The rearrangement joined TRBV5-1 to TRBJ2-7, and 10 junction bases match TRBD1. Sequencing used blood. The DNA sequence is TGTGCCAGCAGTCCCGGGACAGGGGTCTACGAGCAGTACTTC. Translation gives CASSPGTGVYEQYF.